This entry describes one TCR beta chain. This clonotype has a handful of counts. No antigen is known for it. Base qualities are not at hand, and no much larger clone is one base apart. The entry originates in a study of molecular identifiers for immune sequencing clone quantification (dated by TCRdb to 2016 to 2019). Some background on the complete study: For a replicate experiment, RNA from about 20,000 or 100,000 naive CD8 T cells was divided into five aliquots, of which four were sequenced. This methods study benchmarked molecular-identifier clustering-based TCR repertoire sequencing (MIDCIRS) and TCR RNA copy counting, using CD8 T cells to do so. Beyond this particular receptor, the publication reports: Modeling indicated approximately 3.2 TCR RNA copies recovered per cell, compared with approximately 10 by digital PCR, which implies a capture efficiency of approximately 31%. Identical TCR molecules sharing a barcode could cause highly expanded clone sizes to be underestimated. When barcode sub-clustering was not used, chimeric consensus sequences inflated TCR diversity, with chimeras reaching as high as 47%. Naive libraries contained spiked-in Jurkat TCR RNA (10 copies' worth), which is not part of the donor repertoire. Even against a background of approximately 1 million naive CD8 T cells, spiked-in Jurkat TCR RNA amounting to a single cell's worth was reported to be detectable. In CMV-specific effector cells, clones with more than 20 RNA copies contained over 97% of molecules, whereas in naive cells such clones contained under 1% of molecules.

A distance of 12 bases separates the germline ends of V and J, which lose 6 bases and 10 bases respectively. Measured from the cysteine to the phenylalanine, the CDR3 is 11 residues long. The CDR3 DNA has 33 bases and is translated from base 1. Per the germline V gene (reference sequence), LNHDA is the CDR1 and SQIVND is the CDR2. Receptor libraries were prepared by PCR. The listed sequencing device is Illumina HiSeq 4000. Preparation of bulk TCR libraries followed a previously described approach, with the TCR primers listed in Table S5. Total RNA was purified with the Qiagen AllPrep DNA/RNA kit. Before any analysis, reads coming from multiple sequencing runs of the same library were combined into one pool. Regarding the original processing steps: Reads were retained only if an exact TCR constant sequence was present, and the retained reads were trimmed to 150 nt and grouped according to their 12-nt molecular barcodes. Within each barcode group, reads were sub-clustered at a 15% Levenshtein threshold, and quality-weighted consensus sequences were built per RNA molecule. Non-functional sequences were discarded, and so were lower-count sequences lying one edit away from another sequence. Based on a fit of two negative binomial distributions, barcode sub-clusters having less than 20% of the maximum read count were discarded. TCRdb reprocessed the public reads (quality trimming at Q25 with fastp, clone calling with MiXCR) and kept in-frame beta chains. Entries are consolidated by CDR3 protein sequence, retaining the most common genes and DNA. The V and J calls were determined by TCRdb, not by the authors. Present in this sample are under 650,000 distinct CDR3 sequences, just under 20% of which were seen just once. 0.85% of the sample comes from the top ten.

Libraries of naive CD8 T cells were built from around 20,000 to 990,000 sorted cells, with 10%, 30% or 50% of the purified RNA used. Naive CD8 T cells were FACS-sorted as CD8+CD4-CCR7+CD45RA+ on a BD FACSAria II into RLT Plus buffer. To test detection sensitivity, Jurkat RNA equivalent to nine to ten TCR copies was spiked into samples of about 19,000-1,100,000 naive CD8 T cells. Enrichment of CD8 T cells was done with RosetteSep CD8+ T Cell Enrichment Cocktail plus Ficoll-Paque, and ACK red cell lysis came afterward. The chain employs TRBV19 and TRBJ1-1; the D gene is perhaps TRBD1, on 5 matching bases. The sample was naive CD8+ T cells from blood, with Jurkat cell RNA spiked in. This sample's cell subset or site label indicates: FACS-sorted CD8+CD4-CCR7+CD45RA+ naive T cells. The clonotype comes from a human donor in good health. Some libraries in this study had Jurkat cell RNA spiked in. The CDR3 region has the sequence CASSIPTGAFF. The bases are TGTGCCAGTAGCATCCCCACAGGAGCTTTCTTT.